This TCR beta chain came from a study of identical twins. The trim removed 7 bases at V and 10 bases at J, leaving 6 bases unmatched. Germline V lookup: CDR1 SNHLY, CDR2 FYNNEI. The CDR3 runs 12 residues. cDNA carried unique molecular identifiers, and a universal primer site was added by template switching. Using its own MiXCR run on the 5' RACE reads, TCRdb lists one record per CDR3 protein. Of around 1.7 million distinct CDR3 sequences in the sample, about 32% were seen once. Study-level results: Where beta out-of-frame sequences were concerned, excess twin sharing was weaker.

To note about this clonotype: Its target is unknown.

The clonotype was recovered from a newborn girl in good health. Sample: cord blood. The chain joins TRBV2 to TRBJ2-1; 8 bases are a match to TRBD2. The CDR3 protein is CASITQRGEQFF. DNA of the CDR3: TGTGCCAGCATAACCCAGCGGGGGGAGCAGTTCTTC.